Included here is one T cell receptor (beta chain) sequence, with context. This record comes from a study of immune characteristics of hereditary and idiopathic chronic pancreatitis. CDR1 and CDR2 (germline): MNHEY, SVGAGI. The length of the CDR3 is 13 residues. V dropped 8 bases and J dropped 0 bases, with 11 bases sitting between them. Chronic pancreatitis tissue was collected during total pancreatectomy with islet autotransplantation. The method was immunoSEQ multiplex PCR; TCRdb's version includes in-frame clones alone and lacks a portion of them. This sample has roughly 14,000 clones; 73% occur once, and the top ten carry around 14%.

The receptor was isolated from a human donor with chronic pancreatitis. The material sequenced was pancreas tissue with hereditary chronic pancreatitis. The rearrangement uses TRBV6-5 and TRBJ2-7, with D maybe TRBD2 (6 bases). The CDR3 nucleotides read TGTGCCAGCCCCGGGAGAAGCTCCTACGAGCAGTACTTC. As protein: CASPGRSSYEQYF.